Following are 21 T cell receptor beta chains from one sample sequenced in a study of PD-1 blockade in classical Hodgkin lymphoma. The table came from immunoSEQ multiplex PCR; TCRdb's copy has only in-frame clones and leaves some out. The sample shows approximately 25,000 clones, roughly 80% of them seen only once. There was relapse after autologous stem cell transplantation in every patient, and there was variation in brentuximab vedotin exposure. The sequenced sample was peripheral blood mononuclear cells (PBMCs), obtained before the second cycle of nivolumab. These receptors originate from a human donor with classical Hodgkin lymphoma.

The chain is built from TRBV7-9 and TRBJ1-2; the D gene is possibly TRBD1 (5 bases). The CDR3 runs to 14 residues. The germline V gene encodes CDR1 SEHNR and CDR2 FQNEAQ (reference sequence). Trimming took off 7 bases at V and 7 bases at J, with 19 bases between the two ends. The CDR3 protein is CASTFDLLQGGYTF. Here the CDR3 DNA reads TGTGCCAGCACCTTTGACTTACTCCAGGGTGGCTACACCTTC.

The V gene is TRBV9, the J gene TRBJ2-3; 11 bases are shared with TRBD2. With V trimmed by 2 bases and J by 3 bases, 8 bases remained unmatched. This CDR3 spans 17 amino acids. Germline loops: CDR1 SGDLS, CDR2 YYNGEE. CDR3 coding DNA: TGTGCCAGCAGCGTTAGCCCTAGCGGGAGGTGGACAGATACGCAGTATTTT. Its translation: CASSVSPSGRWTDTQYF. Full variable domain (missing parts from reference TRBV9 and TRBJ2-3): DSGVTQTPKHLITATGQRVTLRCSPRSGDLSVYWYQQSLDQGLQFLIQYYNGEERAKGNILERFSAQQFPDLHSELNLSSLELGDSALYFCASSVSPSGRWTDTQYFGPGTRLTVL.

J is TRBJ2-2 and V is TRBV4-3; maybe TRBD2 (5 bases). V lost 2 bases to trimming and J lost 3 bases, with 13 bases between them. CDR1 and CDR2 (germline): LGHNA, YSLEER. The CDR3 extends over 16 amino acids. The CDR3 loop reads CASSQQRRADTGELFF. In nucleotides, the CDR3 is TGCGCCAGCAGCCAACAGCGGAGAGCGGACACCGGGGAGCTGTTTTTT.

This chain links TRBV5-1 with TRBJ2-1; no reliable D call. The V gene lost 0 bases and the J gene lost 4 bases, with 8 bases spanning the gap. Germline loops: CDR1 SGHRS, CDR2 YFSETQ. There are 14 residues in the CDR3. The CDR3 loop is CASSLEMQYNEQFF. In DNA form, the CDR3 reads TGCGCCAGCAGCTTGGAGATGCAGTACAATGAGCAGTTCTTC.

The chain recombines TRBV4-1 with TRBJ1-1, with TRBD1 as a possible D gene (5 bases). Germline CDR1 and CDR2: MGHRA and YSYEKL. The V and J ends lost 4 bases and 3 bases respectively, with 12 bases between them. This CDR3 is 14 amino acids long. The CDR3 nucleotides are TGCGCCAGCAGCCGCGAGGGAGGGGACACTGAAGCTTTCTTT. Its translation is CASSREGGDTEAFF.

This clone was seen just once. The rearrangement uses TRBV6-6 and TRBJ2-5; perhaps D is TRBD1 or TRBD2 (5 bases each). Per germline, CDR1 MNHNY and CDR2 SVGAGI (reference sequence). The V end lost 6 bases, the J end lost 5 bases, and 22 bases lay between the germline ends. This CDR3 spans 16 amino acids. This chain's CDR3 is CASSTYPGTEVETQYF. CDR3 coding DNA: TGTGCCAGCAGCACCTACCCAGGGACGGAAGTGGAGACCCAGTACTTC.

The CDR3 bases are TGTGCCAGCAGTCCTGACGGGATGAACACTGAAGCTTTCTTT. Amino acid sequence: CASSPDGMNTEAFF. V is TRBV28 and J is TRBJ1-1; D gene uncertain. V was shortened by 5 bases and J by 0 bases, with 10 bases between the two germline ends. CDR3 length equals 14 residues. The germline V gene has CDR1 MDHEN and CDR2 SYDVKM.

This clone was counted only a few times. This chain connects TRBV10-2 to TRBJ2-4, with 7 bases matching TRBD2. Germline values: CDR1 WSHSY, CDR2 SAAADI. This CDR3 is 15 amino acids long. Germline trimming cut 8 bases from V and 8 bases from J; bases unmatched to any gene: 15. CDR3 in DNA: TGCGCCAGCCGAGGCGGGAGAACCGATTATGACATTCAGTACTTC. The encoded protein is CASRGGRTDYDIQYF.

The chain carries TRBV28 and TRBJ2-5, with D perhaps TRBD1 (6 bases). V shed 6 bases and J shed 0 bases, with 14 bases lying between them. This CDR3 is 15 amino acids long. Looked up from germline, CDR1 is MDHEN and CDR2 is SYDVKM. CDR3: CASSPADSNQETQYF. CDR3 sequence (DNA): TGTGCCAGCAGCCCTGCGGACAGTAACCAAGAGACCCAGTACTTC. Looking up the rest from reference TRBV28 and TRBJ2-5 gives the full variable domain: DVKVTQSSRYLVKRTGEKVFLECVQDMDHENMFWYRQDPGLGLRLIYFSYDVKMKEKGDIPEGYSVSREKKERFSLILESASTNQTSMYLCASSPADSNQETQYFGPGTRLLVL.

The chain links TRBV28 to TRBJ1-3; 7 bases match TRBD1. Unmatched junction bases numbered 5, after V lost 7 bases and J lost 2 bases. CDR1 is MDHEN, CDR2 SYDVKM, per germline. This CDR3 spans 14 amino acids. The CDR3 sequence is CASNRGGTGNTIYF. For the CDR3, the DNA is TGTGCCAGCAACAGAGGGGGCACTGGAAACACCATATATTTT.

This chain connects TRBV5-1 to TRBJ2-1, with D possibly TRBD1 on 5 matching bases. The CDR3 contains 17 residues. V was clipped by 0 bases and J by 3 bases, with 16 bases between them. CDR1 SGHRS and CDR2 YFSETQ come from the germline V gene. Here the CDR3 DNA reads TGCGCCAGCAGCTTGGCCCAGGGAAGCATAGGCTACAATGAGCAGTTCTTC. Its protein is CASSLAQGSIGYNEQFF.

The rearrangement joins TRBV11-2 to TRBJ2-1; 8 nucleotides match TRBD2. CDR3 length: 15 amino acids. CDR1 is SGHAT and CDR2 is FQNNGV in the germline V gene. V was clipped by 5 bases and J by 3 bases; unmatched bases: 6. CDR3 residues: CASSRGTRDYNEQFF. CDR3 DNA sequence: TGTGCCAGCAGCCGGGGGACTAGGGACTACAATGAGCAGTTCTTC.

In nucleotides, the CDR3 is TGTGCCAGCACAAGCGGTGGGACCTCCTACGAGCAGTACTTC. Amino acid sequence: CASTSGGTSYEQYF. The V gene is TRBV6-1, the J gene TRBJ2-7; the D gene could be TRBD1 or TRBD2 (5 bases each). Trimming shortened V by 7 bases and J by 0 bases, and 13 bases separated the two germline ends. Germline V lookup: CDR1 MNHNS, CDR2 SASEGT. There are 14 residues in the CDR3.

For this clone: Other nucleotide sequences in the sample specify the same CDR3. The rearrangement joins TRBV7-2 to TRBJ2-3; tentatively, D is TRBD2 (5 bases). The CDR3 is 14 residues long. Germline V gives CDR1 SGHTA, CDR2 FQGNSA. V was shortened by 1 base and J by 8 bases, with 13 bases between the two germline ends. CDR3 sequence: CASSLGLLAGTQYF. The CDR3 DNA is TGTGCCAGCAGCTTAGGGCTGCTAGCAGGTACGCAGTATTTT.

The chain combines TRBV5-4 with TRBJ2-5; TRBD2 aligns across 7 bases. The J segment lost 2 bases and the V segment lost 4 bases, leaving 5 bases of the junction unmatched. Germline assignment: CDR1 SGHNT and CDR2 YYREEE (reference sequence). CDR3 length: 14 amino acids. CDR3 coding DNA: TGTGCCAGCAGCGTCCCGGGGGGACAAGAGACCCAGTACTTC. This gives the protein CASSVPGGQETQYF.

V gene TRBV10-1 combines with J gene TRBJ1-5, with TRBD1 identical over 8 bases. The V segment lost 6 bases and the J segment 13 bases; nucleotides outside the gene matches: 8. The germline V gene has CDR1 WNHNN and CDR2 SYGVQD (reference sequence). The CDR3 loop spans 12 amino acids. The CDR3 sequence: CASSVLGQGQHF. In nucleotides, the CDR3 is TGCGCCAGCAGCGTACTTGGACAGGGACAGCATTTT.

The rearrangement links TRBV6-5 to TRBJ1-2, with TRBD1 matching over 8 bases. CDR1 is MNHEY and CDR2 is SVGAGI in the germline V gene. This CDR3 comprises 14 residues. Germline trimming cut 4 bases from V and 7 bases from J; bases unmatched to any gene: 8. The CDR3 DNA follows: TGTGCCAGCAGTTCGACAGGGGACCGGCCTGGCTACACCTTC. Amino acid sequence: CASSSTGDRPGYTF.

DNA for the CDR3: TGTGCCAGCAGCCTACAACAACAGGGCACCTACGAGCAGTACTTC. This encodes CASSLQQQGTYEQYF. The chain joins TRBV5-5 to TRBJ2-7; possibly TRBD1 for D (6 bases). The CDR3 covers 15 residues. Deletions cut 4 bases from V and 2 bases from J, with 16 bases between. Germline V gives CDR1 SGHKS, CDR2 YYEKEE (reference sequence).

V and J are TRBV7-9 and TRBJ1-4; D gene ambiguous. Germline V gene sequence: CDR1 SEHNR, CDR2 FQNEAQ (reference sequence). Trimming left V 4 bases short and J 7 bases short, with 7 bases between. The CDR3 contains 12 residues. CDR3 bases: TGTGCCAGCAGCTCCTACGTTGAAAAACTGTTTTTT. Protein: CASSSYVEKLFF. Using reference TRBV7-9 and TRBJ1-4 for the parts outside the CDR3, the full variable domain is DTGVSQNPRHKITKRGQNVTFRCDPISEHNRLYWYRQTLGQGPEFLTYFQNEAQLEKSRLLSDRFSAERPKGSFSTLEIQRTEQGDSAMYLCASSSYVEKLFFGSGTQLSVL.

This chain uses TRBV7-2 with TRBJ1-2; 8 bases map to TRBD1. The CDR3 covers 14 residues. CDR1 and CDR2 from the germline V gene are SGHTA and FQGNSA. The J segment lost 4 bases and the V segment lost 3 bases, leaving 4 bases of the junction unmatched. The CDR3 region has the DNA TGTGCCAGCAGCTTCAGGGGGCTCGGCTATGGCTACACCTTC. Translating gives CASSFRGLGYGYTF.

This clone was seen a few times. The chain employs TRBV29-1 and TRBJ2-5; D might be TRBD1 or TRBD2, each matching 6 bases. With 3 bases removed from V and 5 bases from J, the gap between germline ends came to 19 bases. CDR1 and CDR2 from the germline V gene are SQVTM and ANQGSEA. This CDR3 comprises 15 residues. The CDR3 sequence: CSVDRGGQGPETQYF. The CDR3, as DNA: TGCAGCGTTGACCGAGGGGGGCAGGGGCCCGAGACCCAGTACTTC.